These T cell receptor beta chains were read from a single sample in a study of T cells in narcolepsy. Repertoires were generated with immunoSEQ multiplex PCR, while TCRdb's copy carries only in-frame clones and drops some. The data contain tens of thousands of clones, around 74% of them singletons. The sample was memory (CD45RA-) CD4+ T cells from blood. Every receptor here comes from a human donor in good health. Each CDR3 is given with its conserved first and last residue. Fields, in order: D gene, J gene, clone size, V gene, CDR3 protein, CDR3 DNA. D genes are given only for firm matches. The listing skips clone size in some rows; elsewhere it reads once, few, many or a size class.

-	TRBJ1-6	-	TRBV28	CASTPATGLSSPLHF	TGTGCCAGCACCCCCGCTACAGGGTTAAGTTCACCCCTCCACTTT
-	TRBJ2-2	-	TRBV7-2	CASSFGMGELFF	TGTGCCAGCAGCTTTGGTATGGGGGAGCTGTTTTTT
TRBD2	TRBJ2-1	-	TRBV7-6	CASSLGTSIHEQFF	TGTGCCAGCAGCCTCGGGACTAGCATCCATGAGCAGTTCTTC
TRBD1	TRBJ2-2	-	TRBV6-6	CASSSGQGATTGELFF	TGTGCCAGCAGTTCGGGGCAGGGGGCAACCACCGGGGAGCTGTTTTTT
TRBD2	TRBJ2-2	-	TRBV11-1	CASSRGLAAGELFF	TGTGCCAGCAGCCGAGGACTAGCGGCGGGAGAGCTGTTTTTT
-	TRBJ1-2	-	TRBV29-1	CSVREEGRAINYGYTF	TGCAGCGTCCGAGAGGAGGGCAGGGCCATCAACTATGGCTACACCTTC
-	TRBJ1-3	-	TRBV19	CASDRGDFSGNTIYF	TGTGCCAGTGATAGGGGGGATTTCTCTGGAAACACCATATATTTT
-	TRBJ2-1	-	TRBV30	CAWSLRLGQFF	TGTGCCTGGAGTCTTAGGTTGGGGCAGTTCTTC
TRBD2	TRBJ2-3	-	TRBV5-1	CASSPLAGGPSTDTQYF	TGCGCCAGCAGCCCCCTAGCGGGGGGGCCGAGCACAGATACGCAGTATTTT
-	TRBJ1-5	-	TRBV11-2	CASSFTVNQPQHF	TGTGCCAGCAGCTTCACAGTCAATCAGCCCCAGCATTTT
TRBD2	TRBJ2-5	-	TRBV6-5	CASSYSTSGGGADQYF	TGTGCCAGCAGTTACTCGACTAGCGGGGGGGGTGCGGACCAGTACTTC
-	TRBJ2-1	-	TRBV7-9	CASRGASVGEQFF	TGTGCCAGCAGGGGAGCCTCAGTAGGTGAGCAGTTCTTC
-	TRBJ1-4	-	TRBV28	CAIARGINEKLFF	TGTGCCATAGCCCGGGGGATTAATGAAAAACTGTTTTTT
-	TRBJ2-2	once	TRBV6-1	CASSEARGTGELFF	TGTGCCAGCAGTGAAGCGAGGGGCACCGGGGAGCTGTTTTTT